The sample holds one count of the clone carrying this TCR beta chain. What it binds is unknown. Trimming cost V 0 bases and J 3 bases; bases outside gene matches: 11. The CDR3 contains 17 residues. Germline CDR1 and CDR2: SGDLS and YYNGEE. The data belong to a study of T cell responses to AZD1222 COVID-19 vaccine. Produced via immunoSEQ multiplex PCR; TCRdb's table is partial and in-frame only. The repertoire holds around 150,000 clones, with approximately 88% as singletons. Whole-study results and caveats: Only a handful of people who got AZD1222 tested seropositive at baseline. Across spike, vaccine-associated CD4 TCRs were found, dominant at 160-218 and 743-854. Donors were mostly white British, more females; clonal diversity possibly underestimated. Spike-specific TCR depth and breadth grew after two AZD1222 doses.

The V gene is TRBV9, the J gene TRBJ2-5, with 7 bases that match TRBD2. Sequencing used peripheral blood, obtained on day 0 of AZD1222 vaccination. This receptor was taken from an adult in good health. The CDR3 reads CASSVDPGGSPKETQYF. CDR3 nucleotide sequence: TGTGCCAGCAGCGTAGACCCGGGGGGATCGCCTAAAGAGACCCAGTACTTC.